This TCR beta chain was obtained from a study of blood T cell repertoires in COVID-19. Study-wide context: Donors in the United States, Italy and Spain gave samples during acute or convalescent COVID-19. T cells, B-cell-depleted T cells, or PBMCs provided the cDNA or gDNA that served as material.

The CDR3 sequence is 17 residues long. J gave up 2 bases and V 5 bases, and 9 bases lay outside the gene matches. CDR1 is SGHAT and CDR2 is FQNNGV in the germline V gene. Original processing methods: Using reference gene primer amplification, nucleated cell counts were estimated. The protocol was immunoSEQ multiplex PCR, while the TCRdb copy is restricted to in-frame clones and leaves out a portion. V, J and clone size reflect that table, while D and trimming were determined from the DNA. The data show some 200,000 clones, with roughly 80% seen just once and about 2.4% held by the top ten. This TCR derives from a woman aged 60-75 years with acute or convalescent COVID-19. Sequencing was performed on peripheral blood. This chain connects TRBV11-2 to TRBJ2-5; 12 bases agree with TRBD2. CDR3 region: CASSTWTSGVLQETQYF. CDR3 DNA sequence: TGTGCCAGCAGCACCTGGACTAGCGGGGTCCTTCAAGAGACCCAGTACTTC.